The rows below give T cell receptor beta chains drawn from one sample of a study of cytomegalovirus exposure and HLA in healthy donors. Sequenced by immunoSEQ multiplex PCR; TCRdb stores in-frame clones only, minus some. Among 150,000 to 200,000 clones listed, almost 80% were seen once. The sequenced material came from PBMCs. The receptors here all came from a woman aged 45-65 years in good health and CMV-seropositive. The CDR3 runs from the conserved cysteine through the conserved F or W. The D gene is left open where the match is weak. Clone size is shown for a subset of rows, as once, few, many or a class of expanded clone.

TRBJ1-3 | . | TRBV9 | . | TGTGCCAGCAAGGGGGCTGGAAACACCATATATTTT | CASKGAGNTIYF
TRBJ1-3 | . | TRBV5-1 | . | TGCGCCAGCAGCTTGGAGGGGGTTTCCTCTGGAAACACCATATATTTT | CASSLEGVSSGNTIYF
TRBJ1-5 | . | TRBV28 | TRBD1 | TGTGCCACCACTAGGGGGCTGAGCAATCAGCCCCAGCATTTT | CATTRGLSNQPQHF
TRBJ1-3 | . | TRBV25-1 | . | TGTGCCAGCAGTGACCCCCGTTCGGCGGACACCATATATTTT | CASSDPRSADTIYF
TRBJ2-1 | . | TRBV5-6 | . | TGTGCCAGCAGCTCGATTAGCGCTAGCTCCTACAATGAGCAGTTCTTC | CASSSISASSYNEQFF
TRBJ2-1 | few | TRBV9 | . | TGTGCCAGCAGCGTAATAGTCACCAACTCCTACAATGAGCAGTTCTTC | CASSVIVTNSYNEQFF
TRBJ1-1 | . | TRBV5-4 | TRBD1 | TGTGCCAGCAGCAGAACAGGGGGCATTAACACTGAAGCTTTCTTT | CASSRTGGINTEAFF
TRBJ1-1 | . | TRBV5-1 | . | TGCGCCAGCAGCTTCCAGGCAGAGAACACTGAAGCTTTCTTT | CASSFQAENTEAFF
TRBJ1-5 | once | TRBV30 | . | TGTGCCTGGAGTGACTCTCCTGGGAGGGGGGTTAGCAATCAGCCCCAGCATTTT | CAWSDSPGRGVSNQPQHF
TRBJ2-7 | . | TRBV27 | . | TGTGCCAGCAAAATAAACCGGGACAACTACGAGCAGTACTTC | CASKINRDNYEQYF
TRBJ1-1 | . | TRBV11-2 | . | TGTGCCAGCAGCTCCGGACAGAGCATGAACACTGAAGCTTTCTTT | CASSSGQSMNTEAFF
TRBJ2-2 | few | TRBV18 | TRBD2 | TGTGCCAGCTCCCGAAGACTAGCGGGAGACACCGGGGAGCTGTTTTTT | CASSRRLAGDTGELFF
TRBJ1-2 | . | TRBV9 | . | TGTGCCAGCAGCGAGGGAGGGGGGCAGGACAGCTATGGCTACACCTTC | CASSEGGGQDSYGYTF
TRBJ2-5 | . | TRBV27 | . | TGTGCCAGCAGTTTATCGAACGGAGAGACCCAGTACTTC | CASSLSNGETQYF
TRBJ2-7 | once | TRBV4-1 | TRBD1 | TGCGCCAGCAGCCAAGTGGGGGACAGCTACGAGCAGTACTTC | CASSQVGDSYEQYF
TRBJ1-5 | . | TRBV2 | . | TGTGCCAGCAGTGGCCAACGAGGAGACAGTGGAAATCCTCAGCCCCAGCATTTT | CASSGQRGDSGNPQPQHF
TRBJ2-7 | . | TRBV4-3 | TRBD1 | TGCGCCAGCAGCGATGGGACAGGTTCCTACGAGCAGTACTTC | CASSDGTGSYEQYF
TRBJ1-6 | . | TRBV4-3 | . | TGCGCCAGCAGCCATGCCAACGTATTTGGAGGGTATGATTCACCCCTCCACTTT | CASSHANVFGGYDSPLHF
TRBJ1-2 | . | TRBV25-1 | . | TGTGCCAGCAGTGAAGGCGCGGGGATATATGGCTACACCTTC | CASSEGAGIYGYTF
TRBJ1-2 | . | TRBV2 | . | TGTGCATCGTCAGGGGACGGCTCCTTCTATGGCTACACCTTC | CASSGDGSFYGYTF
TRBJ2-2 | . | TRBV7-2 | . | TGTGCCAGCAGCACCGAGACGAGGTTCACCGGGGAGCTGTTTTTT | CASSTETRFTGELFF
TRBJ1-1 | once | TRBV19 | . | TGTGCCAGTAGTATTCTGCAGGGGAACACTGAAGCTTTCTTT | CASSILQGNTEAFF
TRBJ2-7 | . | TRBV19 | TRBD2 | TGTGCCAGTAGGGTGGGCGGGAGCTCCTACGAGCAGTACTTC | CASRVGGSSYEQYF
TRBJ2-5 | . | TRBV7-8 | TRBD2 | TGTGCCAGCAGCTTATGGGCCACTAGCGGGAGTCGACAGACCCAGTACTTC | CASSLWATSGSRQTQYF
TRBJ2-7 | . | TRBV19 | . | TGTGCCAGTAGTATAACCCAAAAAGAGACCTACGAGCAGTACTTC | CASSITQKETYEQYF
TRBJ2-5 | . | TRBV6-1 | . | TGTGCCAGCAGTGAAACTTTGGGGCAGCCTCAAGAGACCCAGTACTTC | CASSETLGQPQETQYF
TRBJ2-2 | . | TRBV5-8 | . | TGTGCCAGCAGCCCCAGGGAAACAAACATCGGGGAGCTGTTTTTT | CASSPRETNIGELFF
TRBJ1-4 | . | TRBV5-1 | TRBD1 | TGCGCCAGCAGCGGGCAGGGGGCAAGGGGTGAAAAACTGTTTTTT | CASSGQGARGEKLFF
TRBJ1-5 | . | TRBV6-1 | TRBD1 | TGTGCCAGCAACGCCGGACAGGACCAGCCCCAGCATTTT | CASNAGQDQPQHF
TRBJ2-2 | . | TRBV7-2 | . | TGTGCCAGCAGCTTAACGACAGTTACCGGGGAGCTGTTTTTT | CASSLTTVTGELFF
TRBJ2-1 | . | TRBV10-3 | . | TGTGCCATCAGTTTAACAAGCTCCTACAATGAGCAGTTCTTC | CAISLTSSYNEQFF
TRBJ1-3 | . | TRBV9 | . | TGTGCCAGCAGCGTACGGACAGCGCTCTCTGGAAACACCATATATTTT | CASSVRTALSGNTIYF
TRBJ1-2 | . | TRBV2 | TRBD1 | TGTGCCAGCAGCTTGGACAGGACTCCGTGGGGCTACACCTTC | CASSLDRTPWGYTF
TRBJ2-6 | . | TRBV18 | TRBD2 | TGTGCCAGCTCACCTTACCGGATAGCGGGATTCTCTGGGGCCAACGTCCTGACTTTC | CASSPYRIAGFSGANVLTF
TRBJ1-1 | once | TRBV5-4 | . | TGTGCCAGCAGCGACGGGACTGAAGCTTTCTTT | CASSDGTEAFF
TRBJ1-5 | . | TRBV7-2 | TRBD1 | TGTGCCAGCGGGACAGGGTACAATCAGCCCCAGCATTTT | CASGTGYNQPQHF
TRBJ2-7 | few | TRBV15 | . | TGTGCCACCAGCAGAGATGGGCCCTCCTACGAGCAGTACTTC | CATSRDGPSYEQYF
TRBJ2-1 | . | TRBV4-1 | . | TGCGCCAGCAGCCAAGATTGGGACTTCGAGCAGTTCTTC | CASSQDWDFEQFF
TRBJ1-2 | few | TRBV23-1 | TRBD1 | TGCGCCAGCAGCCGTGACAGGGCTGGGGGCTACACCTTC | CASSRDRAGGYTF
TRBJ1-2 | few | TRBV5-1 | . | TGCGCCAGCAGCCCGGAACGGGCTAACTATGGCTACACCTTC | CASSPERANYGYTF
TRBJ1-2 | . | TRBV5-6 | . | TGTGCCAGCAGCTTGTCGAACTATGGCTACACCTTC | CASSLSNYGYTF
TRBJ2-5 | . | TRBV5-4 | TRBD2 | TGTGCCAGCAGGGGAAGCGGGGTCGAAATGGAGACCCAGTACTTC | CASRGSGVEMETQYF
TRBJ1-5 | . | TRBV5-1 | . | TGCGCCAGCAGCACGGAGGGACCCCATCAGCCCCAGCATTTT | CASSTEGPHQPQHF